These 7 T cell receptor beta chains originate from one sample sequenced in a study of response to subunit inactivated influenza vaccine. MiXCR was run by TCRdb on the RT-PCR reads, yielding one entry per CDR3 protein. Found here are fewer than 600,000 distinct CDR3 sequences, 6.5% to 8% of them singletons; the top ten hold approximately 14%. Sample: PBMCs from blood, taken around 25 months after vaccination. Every receptor here comes from a man aged 50-75 years who received an inactivated influenza vaccine.

This clonotype was detected only a few times. The chain carries TRBV5-1 and TRBJ1-2, with 8 positions matching TRBD1. Trimming took 4 bases from V and 4 from J; bases not matched to a gene: 6. The CDR3 has 14 residues. The germline CDR1 and CDR2 sequences are SGHRS and YFSETQ. The CDR3 protein is CASSPTGDAYGYTF. DNA for the CDR3: TGCGCCAGCAGCCCGACAGGGGATGCCTATGGCTACACCTTC.

V is TRBV5-1 and J is TRBJ2-5; the D call may be TRBD1 or TRBD2 (5 bases each). V lost 0 bases and J 5 bases, leaving 17 bases between the germline ends. This CDR3 has 16 amino acids. Germline V gene sequence: CDR1 SGHRS, CDR2 YFSETQ. The CDR3 is CASSLGGSPWGETQYF. DNA of the CDR3: TGCGCCAGCAGCTTGGGTGGGTCCCCTTGGGGGGAGACCCAGTACTTC.

This clonotype has at least ten counts. The chain has TRBV4-2 and TRBJ2-7; a weak D match, TRBD2 (5 bases). The V gene's germline CDR1 is LGHNA and CDR2 YNFKEQ. CDR3 length: 15 residues. Trimming pared 4 bases from V and 0 bases from J, leaving 13 bases between. The CDR3 DNA sequence: TGTGCCAGCAGCCGAGACGTAGGGAGCTCCTACGAGCAGTACTTC. The encoded protein is CASSRDVGSSYEQYF.

This clonotype was detected only a few times. The rearrangement joins TRBV7-2 to TRBJ2-6, with TRBD1 matching over 9 bases. J was trimmed by 0 bases and V by 7 bases; bases with no gene match: 7. This CDR3 has 17 amino acids. Germline CDR1 SGHTA, CDR2 FQGNSA. The CDR3 DNA follows: TGTGCCAGCAACCGGGACAGGGCTGGCTCTGGGGCCAACGTCCTGACTTTC. Its protein is CASNRDRAGSGANVLTF.

The V and J genes are TRBV20-1 and TRBJ2-7; TRBD1 matches 9 bases. Germline values: CDR1 DFQATT, CDR2 SNEGSKA (reference sequence). V shed 6 bases, J shed 2 bases, and the junction held 14 bases outside the gene matches. The CDR3 extends over 16 amino acids. CDR3 region: CSARYGTGPGPYEQYF. The DNA of the CDR3 is TGCAGTGCCAGATACGGGACAGGGCCAGGACCCTACGAGCAGTACTTC.

This clonotype was observed many times. V and J are TRBV7-2 and TRBJ1-1; TRBD1 matches 9 bases. There are 15 residues in the CDR3. Per the germline V gene, CDR1 is SGHTA and CDR2 is FQGNSA. Losses at the gene ends were 5 bases for V and 1 base for J; bases not matched to a gene: 5. The CDR3 region has the DNA TGTGCCAGCAGCGTACAGGGGGCAAGGAACACTGAAGCTTTCTTT. Its translation is CASSVQGARNTEAFF.

This rearrangement joins TRBV7-2 to TRBJ2-1; 10 positions agree with TRBD2. CDR3 length: 16 residues. V was pared by 0 bases and J by 9 bases, with 8 bases of the junction left unmatched. From germline, CDR1 is SGHTA and CDR2 FQGNSA. The CDR3 nucleotides read TGTGCCAGCAGCTTAGCAGGCCTAGCGGGAGTGGGTGAGCAGTTCTTC. It specifies CASSLAGLAGVGEQFF. Full variable domain (outside the CDR3, taken from reference TRBV7-2 and TRBJ2-1): GAGVSQSPSNKVTEKGKDVELRCDPISGHTALYWYRQSLGQGLEFLIYFQGNSAPDKSGLPSDRFSAERTGGSVSTLTIQRTQQEDSAVYLCASSLAGLAGVGEQFFGPGTRLTVL.